This T cell receptor (beta chain) was captured in a study of blood T cells in healthy people across ages. General study points: A greater number of naive CD4+ cells and higher diversity distinguished long-lived donors from aged donors. Conclusively comparing naive with antigen-experienced cells was impossible with unsorted PBMCs.

Researchers report isolating at least 7 million PBMCs per sample. A note on this clonotype: The antigen is unknown.

Primed by a sample-barcoded 5' primer and a J-beta primer mix, a second PCR proceeded for about 7 to 11 cycles. Each cDNA molecule carried a tag from a template-switch adaptor that contained 12 random nucleotides. TCRdb re-called the 5' RACE reads through MiXCR, storing one row per CDR3 protein. The profile shows 2 million or so distinct CDR3 sequences, around half of them singletons. The CDR3 runs to 15 residues. J gave up 3 bases and V 1 base, and 4 bases lay outside the gene matches. Germline assignment: CDR1 LGHNA and CDR2 YSLEER. V and J are TRBV4-3 and TRBJ2-7, with 9 bases lining up with TRBD1. The source of this sequence is a woman aged 35 to 49 in good health. Material for sequencing was blood. In DNA, the CDR3 is TGCGCCAGCAGCCAAGGGCAGGGACAGGGCTACGAGCAGTACTTC. Protein: CASSQGQGQGYEQYF.